The rows below give T cell receptor beta chains drawn from one sample of a study of CD8+ T cells in alopecia areata. Generated by immunoSEQ multiplex PCR, the TCRdb table keeps only in-frame clones and is missing some. The sample shows about 140,000 clones, about 86% of them seen only once. The material sequenced was CD8+ T cells sorted from blood, taken at week 4, from a patient treated with tofacitinib. These receptors were obtained from a human donor with alopecia areata. CDR3s leave out the opening cysteine and the closing phenylalanine or tryptophan.

v_call | cdr3_aa
TRBV5-1 | ASSQGTSGSYEQY
TRBV5-6 | ASSGASYEQY
TRBV5-6 | ASTRSMAETQY
TRBV5-6 | ASSLRTGFLSYEQY
TRBV25-1 | ASKRQGHGYT
TRBV6-1 | ASSEARGGADTQY
TRBV2 | ASSERGPYYEQY
TRBV5-4 | ASSFQGGEKLF
TRBV7-9 | ASSLVTYEQY
TRBV12-5 | ASRQGGTEAF
TRBV4-1 | ASSQALVGRRGGDEQF
TRBV7-9 | ASSSLLGVEYEQY
TRBV29-1 | SVEEQGAYYEQY
TRBV27 | ASRYSGGQTHEQF
TRBV4-1 | ASSELGTSGSYEQY
TRBV27 | ASSLWASSYEQY
TRBV29-1 | SVEGGGASYEQY
TRBV29-1 | SVGASQPYEQY
TRBV29-1 | SVEERDRPTDTQY
TRBV13 | ASSQRTSGDSYEQY
TRBV11-2 | ASSDGGGWNEQY
TRBV4-1 | ASSPFSGNTGELF
TRBV29-1 | SAPADNEQF
TRBV7-9 | ASSLPGGAAGANVLT
TRBV2 | ASRNGQGAFDEQY
TRBV5-4 | ASSGPGLAEQETQY
TRBV7-9 | ASSPLPLLT
TRBV27 | ASSDRGQETQY
TRBV29-1 | SVEGQSTDTQY
TRBV9 | ASSVVGGTRDTQY
TRBV6-5 | ASSWSTGGQETQY
TRBV23-1 | ASSRRDTQY
TRBV6-1 | ASSEAASRGAEAF
TRBV27 | ASSFDRNQPQH
TRBV5-6 | PSSSHREDTQY
TRBV10-3 | AITPSLHYEQY
TRBV7-8 | ASSSSNYEQY
TRBV9 | ASSSLGDSSNEQF
TRBV27 | ASSLVGQPQH
TRBV11-2 | ASSSLTSKDIF
TRBV27 | ASKAGGPGYEQY
TRBV29-1 | SAVHRDRVHEAF
TRBV7-6 | ASSESQGDQPQH
TRBV19 | ASSIIPPRGGADTQY
TRBV27 | ATGGRVPETQY
TRBV7-6 | ASSSGRGEAGEQY
TRBV7-9 | ASSRGRKGYEQY
TRBV29-1 | SVEFQGDYEQY
TRBV4-1 | ASSPPTAANYGYT
TRBV29-1 | SARREQETQY
TRBV6-5 | ASSYSRETQY
TRBV10-3 | AISEPETGLVTYEQY
TRBV7-6 | ASSLGTGADTQY